This T cell receptor beta chain was observed in a study of shared clonotypes between healthy human individuals. In the study overall: CD8 memory received one plate per donor, CD8 naive two, CD4 memory three and CD4 naive three. Study-wide results and limits: Enrolling few donors narrowed the genetic and exposure-history diversity that was represented.

It was CD45RO-negative cells, positively selected for CCR7, that made up naive CD8 cells, with terminally differentiated effector memory CD45RA+ cells excluded. Each of the donors was a healthy adult who was HIV-negative and had not had a recent acute infection or vaccination. Repertoires were generated with immunoSEQ multiplex PCR, while TCRdb's copy carries only in-frame clones and drops some. Among roughly 770,000 clones listed, about 96% were seen once. V lost 3 bases to trimming and J lost 11 bases, with 14 bases between them. The germline V gene has CDR1 GTSNPN and CDR2 SVGIG (reference sequence). This CDR3 has 11 amino acids. Details on this clone: Its antigen is as yet unknown.

This chain links TRBV30 with TRBJ2-7; a weak D match, TRBD1 (6 bases). Material for sequencing was naive CD8+ T cells sorted from blood. The receptor's source is a young man in good health. CDR3 sequence (DNA): TGTGCCTGGAGGGAACAGGGTCTCGAGTACTTC. This sequence encodes CAWREQGLEYF.